Sequencing of this T cell receptor (beta chain) was carried out in a study of T cell responses to AZD1222 COVID-19 vaccine. V was cut by 8 bases and J by 7 bases, with 18 bases left in between. This CDR3 has 14 residues. Germline CDR1 reads MNHEY; CDR2 reads SVGAGI. General study results and limits: Spike-specific TCR breadth rose after two AZD1222 doses, and depth rose as well. Of spike-specific TCRs, nearly half reportedly target regions left unmutated in variants.

Regarding this clone: What it binds is unknown.

The repertoire was sequenced with immunoSEQ multiplex PCR; TCRdb's copy has only in-frame clones and lacks some. The profile shows approximately 140,000 clones, about nine tenths of them singletons. The input for sequencing was peripheral blood, taken on day 0 of AZD1222 vaccination. This sequence joins TRBV6-5 and TRBJ1-5, with a weak D call TRBD1 (5 bases). This clonotype originated in an adult in good health. CDR3 loop: CASHRREVRQPQHF. The CDR3, as DNA: TGTGCCAGCCACAGGCGGGAGGTTAGACAGCCCCAGCATTTT.